This is a list of T cell receptor beta chains from one sample in a study of T cell responses to AZD1222 COVID-19 vaccine. Assay: immunoSEQ multiplex PCR; the TCRdb copy retains only in-frame clones and omits some. The repertoire includes fewer than 150,000 clones, roughly 91% of them detected once, and about 5% sits in the top ten. This sample comprised peripheral blood, obtained on day 0 of AZD1222 vaccination. These receptors were collected from an adult in good health. Both conserved end residues are part of each CDR3. The order of the fields is J gene, V gene, D gene, clone size, CDR3 DNA, CDR3 protein. The D gene is left open where the match is weak. The listing skips clone size in some rows; elsewhere it reads once, few, many or a size class.

>TRBJ1-1|TRBV18|-|-
TGTGCCAGCTCATCGGGGGAGACAGTGCTGGGCACTGAAGCTTTCTTT
CASSSGETVLGTEAFF
>TRBJ2-1|TRBV29-1|TRBD2|-
TGCAGCGTTGTCGGCGGGGGGTCCTACAATGAGCAGTTCTTC
CSVVGGGSYNEQFF
>TRBJ1-4|TRBV12-3/TRBV12-4|-|-
TGTGCCAGCAGTTTCAAAGGAAAACTGTTTTTT
CASSFKGKLFF
>TRBJ2-1|TRBV11-2|TRBD2|-
TGTGCCAGCAGTCCAGGACTAGCGGGGGGCAATGAGCAGTTCTTC
CASSPGLAGGNEQFF
>TRBJ1-2|TRBV6-2/TRBV6-3|-|-
TGTGCCAGCAGTTACTCGATCCGTGCTAACCCTGACTATGGCTACACCTTC
CASSYSIRANPDYGYTF
>TRBJ1-1|TRBV27|-|-
TGTGCCAGCAGTTACAGGGAAAGGAGTACTGAAGCTTTCTTT
CASSYRERSTEAFF
>TRBJ2-2|TRBV27|-|-
TGTGCCAGCAGTATCCGGGCCATCACCGGGGAGCTGTTTTTT
CASSIRAITGELFF
>TRBJ1-5|TRBV6-8|-|-
TGTGCCAGGGACAATCAGCCCCAGCATTTT
CARDNQPQHF
>TRBJ1-5|TRBV6-5|-|-
TGTGCCAGCAGTCGGGCAGGGGCCATTAATCAGCCCCAGCATTTT
CASSRAGAINQPQHF
>TRBJ1-1|TRBV6-5|TRBD1|-
TGTGCCAGCTCAACAGGGGTCACTGAAGCTTTCTTT
CASSTGVTEAFF
>TRBJ1-5|TRBV5-4|-|once
TGTGCCAGCAGCACACAGGGTCAGCCCCAGCATTTT
CASSTQGQPQHF
>TRBJ2-7|TRBV9|TRBD2|-
TGTGCCAGCAACCTAGCGGGAGGGCCCCACGAGCAGTACTTC
CASNLAGGPHEQYF
>TRBJ2-3|TRBV10-3|TRBD2|-
TGTGCCATCAGTGCCACGACTAGCGGCAAAAACACAGATACGCAGTATTTT
CAISATTSGKNTDTQYF
>TRBJ1-1|TRBV27|-|-
TGTGCCAGCAGGGGTCACGGGACACCCGGAGGTGAAGCTTTCTTT
CASRGHGTPGGEAFF
>TRBJ2-3|TRBV27|-|-
TGTGCCAGCAGTATTCAGGGAGATACGCAGTATTTT
CASSIQGDTQYF
>TRBJ1-2|TRBV5-6|-|-
TGTGCCAGCTTAATCAAGAGGAGGGAAAACTATGGCTACACCTTC
CASLIKRRENYGYTF
>TRBJ2-2|TRBV4-2|-|-
TGTGCCAGCAGTTCCGGGTCCGGGGAGCTGTTTTTT
CASSSGSGELFF
>TRBJ2-7|TRBV2|TRBD1|-
TGTGCCAGCCGGGACAGGGCAACCTACGAGCAGTACTTC
CASRDRATYEQYF
>TRBJ1-5|TRBV2|-|once
TGTGCCAGCAGTGAATACGGAGGCTCTAATCAGCCCCAGCATTTT
CASSEYGGSNQPQHF
>TRBJ1-2|TRBV6-5|TRBD1|once
TGTGCCACCGAAACCGGACAGGGACCCGATGGCTACACCTTC
CATETGQGPDGYTF
>TRBJ2-3|TRBV19|-|-
TGTGCCAGTAGTCCAGGACTGAGCACAGATACGCAGTATTTT
CASSPGLSTDTQYF
>TRBJ2-3|TRBV7-9|-|-
TGTGCCAGCAGCATACAGGCAGATACGCAGTATTTT
CASSIQADTQYF
>TRBJ2-7|TRBV6-1|-|-
TGTGCCAGCAGTGATACCTACGAGCAGTACTTC
CASSDTYEQYF